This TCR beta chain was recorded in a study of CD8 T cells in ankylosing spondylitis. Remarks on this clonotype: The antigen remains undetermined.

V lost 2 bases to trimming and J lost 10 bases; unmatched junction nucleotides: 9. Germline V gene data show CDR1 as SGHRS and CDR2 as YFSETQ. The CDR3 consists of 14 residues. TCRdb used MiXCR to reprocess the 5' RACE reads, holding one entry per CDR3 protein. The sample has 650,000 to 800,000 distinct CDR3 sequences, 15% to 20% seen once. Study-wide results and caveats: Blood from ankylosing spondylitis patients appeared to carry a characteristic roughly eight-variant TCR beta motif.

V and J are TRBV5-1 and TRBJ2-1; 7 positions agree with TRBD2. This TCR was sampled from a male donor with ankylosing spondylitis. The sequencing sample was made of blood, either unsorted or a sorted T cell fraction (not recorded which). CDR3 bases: TGCGCCAGCAGCTTTCTGAGGGGAGGGTTCGAGCAGTTCTTC. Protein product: CASSFLRGGFEQFF.